What follows are 19 T cell receptor beta chains derived from one specimen sequenced in a study of vaccination effects on CD4 cells after COVID-19. The method was immunoSEQ multiplex PCR; TCRdb's version includes in-frame clones alone and lacks a portion of them. The repertoire holds roughly 32,000 clones, with approximately 72% as singletons. No antigens are known for them. ViraFEST expansion of antigen-specific CD4+ T cells with viral peptide pools preceded sequencing. Cells that had been cultured for less than eleven days were the source of isolated CD4+ T cells. Each participant received a vaccine that was either BNT162b2 or mRNA-1273, given as two doses. The material sequenced was CD4+ T cells from PBMCs cultured with HCoV-229E spike peptides, taken after COVID-19 vaccination. The receptors shown here come from a human donor who received a COVID-19 vaccine.

CDR3 amino acids: CSASSYGQRNEQFF. The CDR3 region has the DNA TGCAGTGCTAGTTCGTACGGGCAGAGGAATGAGCAGTTCTTC. V and J are TRBV20-1 and TRBJ2-1; D unresolved. Germline CDR1 is DFQATT and CDR2 is SNEGSKA (reference sequence). The V gene lost 3 bases and the J gene lost 7 bases, with 16 bases spanning the gap. CDR3 length: 14 amino acids.

The CDR3 DNA follows: TGCGCCAGCAGCCTACTCGATTCACCCCTCCACTTT. Its translation is CASSLLDSPLHF. The gene calls are TRBV10-2 and TRBJ1-6; unclear D gene. Germline V gene data show CDR1 as WSHSY and CDR2 as SAAADI. This CDR3 spans 12 amino acids. The germline V and J ends were trimmed by 6 bases and 8 bases, with 8 bases remaining between them.

On this clone itself: One end of the junction is discordant with germline, which a read error may explain. The chain carries TRBV20-1 and TRBJ1-5; no clear D gene. Germline loops: CDR1 DFQATT, CDR2 SNEGSKA (reference sequence). The CDR3 sequence is 11 residues long. CDR3 sequence reads: CSARAGQRQHF. CDR3 nucleotide sequence: TGCAGTGCTAGAGCCGGCCAGCGCCAGCATTTT.

J is TRBJ2-6 and V is TRBV5-1; D unresolved. Germline lookup yields CDR1 SGHRS and CDR2 YFSETQ. Trimming left V 0 bases short and J 3 bases short, with 4 bases between. The length of the CDR3 is 14 residues. CDR3: CASSLGDGANVLTF. The CDR3, as DNA: TGCGCCAGCAGCTTGGGGGATGGGGCCAACGTCCTGACTTTC.

The chain has TRBV12-3 or TRBV12-4 and TRBJ2-7; D remains ambiguous. V lost 3 bases to trimming and J lost 1 base, with 7 bases between them. The CDR3 loop spans 13 amino acids. The DNA of the CDR3 is TGTGCCAGCAGTTTCCAGGATTCCTACGAGCAGTACTTC. This translates into CASSFQDSYEQYF.

The chain combines TRBV2 with TRBJ1-1; no clear D gene. Germline lookup yields CDR1 SNHLY and CDR2 FYNNEI. V was shortened by 8 bases and J by 1 base, with 17 bases between the two germline ends. This CDR3 contains 15 residues. Here the CDR3 DNA reads TGTGCCAGCGGAAAATCGGCAGTAGGGAACACTGAAGCTTTCTTT. Protein sequence: CASGKSAVGNTEAFF.

The gene calls are TRBV5-1 and TRBJ1-3; D possibly corresponds to TRBD1 (6 bases). In germline, CDR1 is SGHRS, CDR2 YFSETQ. Trimming pared 0 bases from V and 3 bases from J, leaving 13 bases between. The length of the CDR3 is 16 residues. DNA of the CDR3: TGCGCCAGCAGCTTGGAGGTGGGGGCTAATGGAAACACCATATATTTT. It is translated as CASSLEVGANGNTIYF.

V gene TRBV6-5 combines with J gene TRBJ1-1; 7 bases match TRBD1. The CDR3 extends over 14 amino acids. The germline V gene has CDR1 MNHEY and CDR2 SVGAGI. Trimming removed 7 bases from V and 1 base from J; junction bases left unmatched: 6. As DNA, the CDR3 is TGTGCCAGCACCTCGGGACAGACGAACACTGAAGCTTTCTTT. The encoded protein is CASTSGQTNTEAFF.

This clone was detected only a few times. The V and J genes are TRBV12-3 or TRBV12-4 and TRBJ2-1; possibly TRBD2 for D (6 bases). The CDR3 is 13 residues long. V was clipped by 6 bases and J by 8 bases, with 14 bases between them. CDR3 region: CASSLRRADEQFF. CDR3 sequence (DNA): TGTGCCAGCAGCTTGAGGAGGGCCGATGAGCAGTTCTTC.

The chain combines TRBV5-1 with TRBJ2-3; 12 bases are a match to TRBD1. The CDR3 consists of 15 residues. V was pared by 3 bases and J by 6 bases, with 5 bases of the junction left unmatched. The V gene's germline CDR1 is SGHRS and CDR2 YFSETQ. Here the CDR3 reads CASSSHGTGGDTQYF. The CDR3 nucleotides are TGCGCCAGCAGCTCGCACGGGACAGGGGGCGATACGCAGTATTTT.

J is TRBJ2-3 and V is TRBV10-2, with D unresolved. The V and J ends lost 9 bases and 0 bases respectively, with 16 bases between them. CDR1 and CDR2 (germline): WSHSY, SAAADI. This CDR3 has 15 amino acids. The CDR3 loop reads CASGQLGESTDTQYF. CDR3 DNA: TGCGCCAGTGGCCAGCTTGGGGAAAGCACAGATACGCAGTATTTT.

This clone was found once. The rearrangement links TRBV11-3 to TRBJ1-1; a weak D match, TRBD1 (6 bases). Per the germline V gene, CDR1 is SGHNT and CDR2 is YENEEA. The ends were cut back, 5 bases at V and 2 bases at J, with 9 bases in the middle. The CDR3 length is 13 residues. CDR3 in DNA: TGTGCCAGCAGCCCGACAGGAAACACTGAAGCTTTCTTT. Protein product: CASSPTGNTEAFF.

A few counts support this clone. This chain joins TRBV18 and TRBJ2-1; D is unresolved. V dropped 2 bases and J dropped 6 bases, with 11 bases sitting between them. CDR1 and CDR2 from the germline V gene are KGHSH and LQKENI. This CDR3 is 14 amino acids long. The CDR3 DNA is TGTGCCAGCTCACCAGGGTTGAGCGTCAATGAGCAGTTCTTC. This translates into CASSPGLSVNEQFF.

This chain links TRBV10-2 with TRBJ1-3, with 8 bases fitting TRBD1. The CDR3 runs 18 residues. Germline CDR1 and CDR2: WSHSY and SAAADI. V lost 1 base to trimming and J lost 0 bases; unmatched junction nucleotides: 8. For the CDR3, the DNA is TGCGCCAGCAGTGAGTGGAACAGGGGGTCCCTCTCTGGAAACACCATATATTTT. This gives the protein CASSEWNRGSLSGNTIYF.

V is TRBV10-1 and J is TRBJ2-1; 10 nucleotides align to TRBD2. This CDR3 region has 14 residues. Germline V gives CDR1 WNHNN, CDR2 SYGVQD (reference sequence). The junction had 7 bases not matched to a gene; V was cut back by 2 bases and J by 12 bases. Written as DNA, the CDR3 is TGCGCCAGCAGTGAGGGGACTAGCGCGGAAGTGCAGTTCTTC. Translating it yields CASSEGTSAEVQFF.

V usage is TRBV29-1 and J usage is TRBJ2-7; TRBD1 aligns across 9 bases. The CDR3 loop spans 14 amino acids. CDR1 and CDR2 from the germline V gene are SQVTM and ANQGSEA. Trimming took 6 bases from V and 1 from J; bases not matched to a gene: 7. Written as DNA, the CDR3 is TGCAGCGTCCAGCGTGGGACAGGGTCCTACGAGCAGTACTTC. Encoded protein: CSVQRGTGSYEQYF.

V is TRBV11-1 and J is TRBJ2-5; a possible D gene is TRBD1 (5 bases). With 1 base removed from V and 6 bases from J, the gap between germline ends came to 12 bases. Germline V gene lookup returns CDR1 SGHAT and CDR2 FQDESV (reference sequence). The length of the CDR3 is 14 residues. CDR3 DNA sequence: TGTGCCAGCAGCTTAGGCCAGGGTGTAAAGACCCAGTACTTC. Amino acid sequence: CASSLGQGVKTQYF.

The chain uses TRBV5-1 and TRBJ2-1; D might be TRBD1 (6 bases). CDR1 SGHRS and CDR2 YFSETQ come from the germline V gene. Deletions cut 0 bases from V and 4 bases from J, with 11 bases between. The CDR3 covers 15 residues. The CDR3 DNA sequence: TGCGCCAGCAGCTTGGGGGGACAAGCATACAATGAGCAGTTCTTC. Its protein is CASSLGGQAYNEQFF.

V gene TRBV20-1 combines with J gene TRBJ2-2; D is unclear. CDR3 length: 13 residues. Germline V gene lookup returns CDR1 DFQATT and CDR2 SNEGSKA (reference sequence). V was clipped by 3 bases and J by 7 bases, with 12 bases between them. CDR3 protein: CSASSLDFGELFF. The DNA of the CDR3 is TGCAGTGCTAGTTCGCTAGACTTCGGGGAGCTGTTTTTT.